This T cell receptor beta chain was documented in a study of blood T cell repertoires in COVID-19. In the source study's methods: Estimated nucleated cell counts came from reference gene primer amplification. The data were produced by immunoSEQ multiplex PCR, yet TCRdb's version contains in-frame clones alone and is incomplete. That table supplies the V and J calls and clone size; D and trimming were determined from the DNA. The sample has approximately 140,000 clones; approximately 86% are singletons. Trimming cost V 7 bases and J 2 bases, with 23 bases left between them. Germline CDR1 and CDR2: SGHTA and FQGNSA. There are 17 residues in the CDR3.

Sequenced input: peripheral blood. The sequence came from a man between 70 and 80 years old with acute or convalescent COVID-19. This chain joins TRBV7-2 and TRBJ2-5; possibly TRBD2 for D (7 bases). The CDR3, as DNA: TGTGCCAGCACCTTGACCCGGGGGGCGCCGGAGCAAGAGACCCAGTACTTC. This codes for CASTLTRGAPEQETQYF. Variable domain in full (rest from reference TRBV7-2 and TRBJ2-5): GAGVSQSPSNKVTEKGKDVELRCDPISGHTALYWYRQSLGQGLEFLIYFQGNSAPDKSGLPSDRFSAERTGGSVSTLTIQRTQQEDSAVYLCASTLTRGAPEQETQYFGPGTRLLVL.